Sequencing of this T cell receptor (beta chain) was carried out in a study of OX40 agonist ivuxolimab in advanced cancers. Study as a whole: Enrolled patients in dose escalation had cancers that were hepatocellular carcinoma, melanoma, renal cell or head and neck cancer.

Losses at the gene ends were 5 bases for V and 2 bases for J; bases not matched to a gene: 5. Germline loops: CDR1 SEHNR, CDR2 FQNEAQ (reference sequence). The CDR3 contains 15 residues. Using immunoSEQ multiplex PCR, the repertoire was profiled, and TCRdb retains in-frame clones only, with some absent. The repertoire consists of 77,000 or so clones, with approximately 89% occurring once and the leading ten covering around 2%. The specimen was CD4+ or CD8+ T cells sorted from blood, collected in a trial of the OX40 agonist ivuxolimab. The V and J genes are TRBV7-9 and TRBJ2-7; the match to TRBD1 covers 11 bases. The TCR comes from an adult with an advanced solid tumor such as melanoma, head and neck, liver or kidney cancer. The CDR3 coding sequence is TGTGCCAGCAGCCCCGGACAGGGGGCTACCTACGAGCAGTACTTC. Its protein is CASSPGQGATYEQYF.